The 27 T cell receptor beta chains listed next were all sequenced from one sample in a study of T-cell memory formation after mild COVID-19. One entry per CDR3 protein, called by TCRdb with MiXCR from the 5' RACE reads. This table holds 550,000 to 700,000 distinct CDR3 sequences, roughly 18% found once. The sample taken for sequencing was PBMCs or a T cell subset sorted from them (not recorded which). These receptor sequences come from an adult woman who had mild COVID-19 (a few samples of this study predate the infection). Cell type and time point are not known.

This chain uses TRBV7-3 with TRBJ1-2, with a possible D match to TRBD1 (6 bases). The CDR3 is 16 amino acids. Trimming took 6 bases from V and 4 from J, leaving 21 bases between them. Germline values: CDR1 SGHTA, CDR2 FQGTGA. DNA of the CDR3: TGTGCCAGCAGACCCGAGGGGGGACACGGGGGCTATGGCTACACCTTC. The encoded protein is CASRPEGGHGGYGYTF.

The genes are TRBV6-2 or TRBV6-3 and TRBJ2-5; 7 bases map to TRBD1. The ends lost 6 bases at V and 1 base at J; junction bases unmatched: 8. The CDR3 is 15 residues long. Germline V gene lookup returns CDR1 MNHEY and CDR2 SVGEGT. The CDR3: CASSPRTGFQETQYF. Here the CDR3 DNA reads TGTGCCAGCAGCCCCCGGACAGGCTTCCAAGAGACCCAGTACTTC.

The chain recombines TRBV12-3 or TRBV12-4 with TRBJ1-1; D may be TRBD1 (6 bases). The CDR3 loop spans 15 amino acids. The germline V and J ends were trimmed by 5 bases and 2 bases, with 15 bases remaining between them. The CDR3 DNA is TGTGCCAGCAGTAGGACAGATGGCGGAAACACTGAAGCTTTCTTT. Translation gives CASSRTDGGNTEAFF.

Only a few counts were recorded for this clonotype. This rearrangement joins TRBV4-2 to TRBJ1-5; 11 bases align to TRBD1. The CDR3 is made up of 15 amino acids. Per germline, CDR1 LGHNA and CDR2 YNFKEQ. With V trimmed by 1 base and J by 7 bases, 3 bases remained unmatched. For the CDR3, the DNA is TGTGCCAGCAGCCAAGGGACAGGGGGCGGGCAGCCCCAGCATTTT. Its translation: CASSQGTGGGQPQHF.

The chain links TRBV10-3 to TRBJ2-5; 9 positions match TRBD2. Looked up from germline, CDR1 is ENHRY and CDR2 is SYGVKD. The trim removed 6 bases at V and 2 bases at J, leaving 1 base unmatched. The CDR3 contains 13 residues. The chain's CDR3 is CAIRTSGQETQYF. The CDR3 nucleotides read TGTGCCATCAGGACTAGCGGACAAGAGACCCAGTACTTC.

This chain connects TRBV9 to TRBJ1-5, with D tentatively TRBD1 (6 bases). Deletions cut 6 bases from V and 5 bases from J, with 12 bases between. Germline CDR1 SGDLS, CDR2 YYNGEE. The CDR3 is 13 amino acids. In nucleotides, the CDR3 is TGTGCCAGCAATTCACAGGGACATCAGCCCCAGCATTTT. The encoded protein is CASNSQGHQPQHF.

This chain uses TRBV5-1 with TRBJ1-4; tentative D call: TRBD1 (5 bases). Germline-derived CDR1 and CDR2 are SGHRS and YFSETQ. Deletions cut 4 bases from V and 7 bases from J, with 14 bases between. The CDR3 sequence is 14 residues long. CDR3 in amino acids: CASSPEGSLEKLFF. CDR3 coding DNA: TGCGCCAGCAGCCCCGAGGGGAGTCTTGAAAAACTGTTTTTT. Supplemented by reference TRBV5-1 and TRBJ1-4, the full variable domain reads KAGVTQTPRYLIKTRGQQVTLSCSPISGHRSVSWYQQTPGQGLQFLFEYFSETQRNKGNFPGRFSGRQFSNSRSEMNVSTLELGDSALYLCASSPEGSLEKLFFGSGTQLSVL.

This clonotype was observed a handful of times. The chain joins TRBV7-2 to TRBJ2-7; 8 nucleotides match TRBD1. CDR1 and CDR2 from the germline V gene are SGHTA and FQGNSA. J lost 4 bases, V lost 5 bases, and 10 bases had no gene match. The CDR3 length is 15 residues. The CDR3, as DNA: TGTGCCAGCAGCACCTACGGACAGGGTGGTTACGAGCAGTACTTC. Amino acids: CASSTYGQGGYEQYF.

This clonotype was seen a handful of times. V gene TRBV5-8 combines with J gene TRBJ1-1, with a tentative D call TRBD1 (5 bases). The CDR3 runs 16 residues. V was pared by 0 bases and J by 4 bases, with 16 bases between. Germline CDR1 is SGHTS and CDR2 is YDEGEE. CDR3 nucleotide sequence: TGTGCCAGCAGCTTGGTCAGCCTCTTGGGGCTCACTGAAGCTTTCTTT. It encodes CASSLVSLLGLTEAFF.

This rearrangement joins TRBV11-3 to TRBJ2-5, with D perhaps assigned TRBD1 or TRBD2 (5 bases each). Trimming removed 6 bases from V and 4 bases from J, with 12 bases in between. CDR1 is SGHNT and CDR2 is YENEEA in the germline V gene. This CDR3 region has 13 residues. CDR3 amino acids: CASRRDPGETQYF. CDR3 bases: TGTGCCAGCAGGAGGGACCCTGGAGAGACCCAGTACTTC.

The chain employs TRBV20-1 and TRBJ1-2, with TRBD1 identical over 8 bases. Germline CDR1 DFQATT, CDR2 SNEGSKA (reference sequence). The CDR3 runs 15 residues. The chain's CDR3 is CSVDRGLGANYGYTF. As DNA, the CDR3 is TGCAGCGTTGACAGGGGATTAGGAGCTAACTATGGCTACACCTTC.

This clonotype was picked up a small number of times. This CDR3 is CASSPTVQNTEAFF. The CDR3 DNA sequence: TGTGCCAGCTCACCGACAGTCCAGAACACTGAAGCTTTCTTT. The chain is built from TRBV18 and TRBJ1-1, with a possible D match to TRBD1 (5 bases). Per germline, CDR1 KGHSH and CDR2 LQKENI. This CDR3 is built from 14 residues. The V end was cut by 3 bases, the J end by 1 base, with 9 bases between. Full variable domain (outside the CDR3, taken from reference TRBV18 and TRBJ1-1): NAGVMQNPRHLVRRRGQEARLRCSPMKGHSHVYWYRQLPEEGLKFMVYLQKENIIDESGMPKERFSAEFPKEGPSILRIQQVVRGDSAAYFCASSPTVQNTEAFFGQGTRLTVV.

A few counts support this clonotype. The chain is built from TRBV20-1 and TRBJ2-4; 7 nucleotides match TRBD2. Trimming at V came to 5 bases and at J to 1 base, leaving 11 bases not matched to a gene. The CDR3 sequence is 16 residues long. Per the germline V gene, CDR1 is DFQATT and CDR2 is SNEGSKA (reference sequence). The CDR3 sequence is CSAVRPGRGAKNIQYF. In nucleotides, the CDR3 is TGCAGTGCTGTCAGACCCGGGCGGGGGGCCAAAAACATTCAGTACTTC.

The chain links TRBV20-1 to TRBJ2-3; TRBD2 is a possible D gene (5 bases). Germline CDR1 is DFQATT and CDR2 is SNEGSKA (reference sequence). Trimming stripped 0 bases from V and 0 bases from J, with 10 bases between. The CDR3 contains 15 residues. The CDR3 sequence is CSARDPGISTDTQYF. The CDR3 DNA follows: TGCAGTGCTAGAGATCCGGGGATAAGCACAGATACGCAGTATTTT.

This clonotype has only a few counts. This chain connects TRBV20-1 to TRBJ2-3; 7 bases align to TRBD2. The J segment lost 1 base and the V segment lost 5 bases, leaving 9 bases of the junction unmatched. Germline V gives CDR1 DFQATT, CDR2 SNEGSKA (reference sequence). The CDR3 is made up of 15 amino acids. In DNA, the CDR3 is TGCAGTGCTTCGAGCGGGGCGATCCGCACAGATACGCAGTATTTT. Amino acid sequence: CSASSGAIRTDTQYF.

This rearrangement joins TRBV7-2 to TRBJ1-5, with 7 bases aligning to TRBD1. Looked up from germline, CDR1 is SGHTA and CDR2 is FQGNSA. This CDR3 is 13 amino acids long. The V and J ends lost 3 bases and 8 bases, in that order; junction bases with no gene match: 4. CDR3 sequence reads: CASSFRGGEPQHF. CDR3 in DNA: TGTGCCAGCAGCTTCAGGGGGGGCGAGCCCCAGCATTTT.

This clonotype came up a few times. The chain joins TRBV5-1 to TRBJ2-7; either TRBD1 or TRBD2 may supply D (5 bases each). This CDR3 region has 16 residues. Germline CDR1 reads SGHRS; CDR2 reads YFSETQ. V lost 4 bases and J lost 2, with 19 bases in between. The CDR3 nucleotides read TGCGCCAGCAGCCCCACGGCAGGGAGTCAGGCCTACGAGCAGTACTTC. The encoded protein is CASSPTAGSQAYEQYF.

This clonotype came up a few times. This CDR3 is CASSQGSILAGGERTGELFF. In DNA form, the CDR3 reads TGCGCCAGCAGCCAAGGCTCGATCCTAGCGGGGGGCGAAAGAACCGGGGAGCTGTTTTTT. The chain links TRBV4-1 to TRBJ2-2, with TRBD2 matching over 11 bases. After removal of 1 base from V and 5 bases from J, the junction contained 15 bases not matched to a gene. The CDR3 runs 20 residues. Germline CDR1 reads MGHRA; CDR2 reads YSYEKL.

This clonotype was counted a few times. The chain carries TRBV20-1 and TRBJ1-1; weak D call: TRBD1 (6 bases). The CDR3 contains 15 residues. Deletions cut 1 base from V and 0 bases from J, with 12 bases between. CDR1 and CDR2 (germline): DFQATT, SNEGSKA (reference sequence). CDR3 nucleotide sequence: TGCAGTGCTAGAGCGACAGGAAAAATGAACACTGAAGCTTTCTTT. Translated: CSARATGKMNTEAFF.

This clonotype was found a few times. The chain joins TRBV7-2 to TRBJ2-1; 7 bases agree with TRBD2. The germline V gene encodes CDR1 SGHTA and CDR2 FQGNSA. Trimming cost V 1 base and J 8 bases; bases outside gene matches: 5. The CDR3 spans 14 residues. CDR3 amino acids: CASSLVSSGHEQFF. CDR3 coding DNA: TGTGCCAGCAGCTTAGTGTCTAGCGGCCATGAGCAGTTCTTC.

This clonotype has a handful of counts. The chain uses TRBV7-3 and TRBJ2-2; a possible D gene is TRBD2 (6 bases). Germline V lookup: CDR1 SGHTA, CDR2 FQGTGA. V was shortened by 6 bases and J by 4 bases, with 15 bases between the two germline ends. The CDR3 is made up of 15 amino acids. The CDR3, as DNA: TGTGCCAGCAGTCGGGACTTCCATGGCACCGGGGAGCTGTTTTTT. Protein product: CASSRDFHGTGELFF.

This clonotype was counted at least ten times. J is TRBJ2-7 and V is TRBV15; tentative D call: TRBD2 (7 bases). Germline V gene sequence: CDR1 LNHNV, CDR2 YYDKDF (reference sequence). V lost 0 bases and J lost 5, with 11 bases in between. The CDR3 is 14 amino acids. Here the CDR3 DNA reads TGTGCCACCAGCAGAGATACAGGGAGGGACGAGCAGTACTTC. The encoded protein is CATSRDTGRDEQYF.

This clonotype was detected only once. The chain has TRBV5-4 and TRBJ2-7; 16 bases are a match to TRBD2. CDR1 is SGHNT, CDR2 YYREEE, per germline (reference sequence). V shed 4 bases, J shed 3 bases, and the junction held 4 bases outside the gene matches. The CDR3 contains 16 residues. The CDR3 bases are TGTGCCAGCAGCACGGGACTAGCGGGAGGGGACTACGAGCAGTACTTC. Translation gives CASSTGLAGGDYEQYF.

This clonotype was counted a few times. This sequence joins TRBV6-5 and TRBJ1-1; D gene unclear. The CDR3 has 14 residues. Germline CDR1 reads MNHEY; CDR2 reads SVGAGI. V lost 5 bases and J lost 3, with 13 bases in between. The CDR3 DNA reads TGTGCCAGCAGTCCCACGGACCGAGACACTGAAGCTTTCTTT. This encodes CASSPTDRDTEAFF.

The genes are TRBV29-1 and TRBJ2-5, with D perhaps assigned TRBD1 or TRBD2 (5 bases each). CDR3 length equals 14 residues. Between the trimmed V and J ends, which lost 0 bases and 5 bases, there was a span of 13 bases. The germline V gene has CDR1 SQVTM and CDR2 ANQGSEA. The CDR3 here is CSVEDPRGRETQYF. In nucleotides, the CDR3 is TGCAGCGTTGAAGATCCGAGGGGCAGGGAGACCCAGTACTTC.

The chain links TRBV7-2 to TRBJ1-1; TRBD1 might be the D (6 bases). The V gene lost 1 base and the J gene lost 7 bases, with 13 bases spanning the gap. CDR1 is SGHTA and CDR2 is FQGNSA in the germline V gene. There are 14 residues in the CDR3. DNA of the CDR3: TGTGCCAGCAGCTTAGAAACAGGGCGGGGTGAAGCTTTCTTT. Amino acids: CASSLETGRGEAFF.

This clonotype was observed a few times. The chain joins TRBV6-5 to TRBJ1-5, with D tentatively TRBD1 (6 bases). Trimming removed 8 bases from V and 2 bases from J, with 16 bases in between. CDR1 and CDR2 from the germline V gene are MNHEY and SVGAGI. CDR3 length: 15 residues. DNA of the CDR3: TGTGCCAGCCGGCCCTCGGGGGGCGGCAATCAGCCCCAGCATTTT. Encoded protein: CASRPSGGGNQPQHF.